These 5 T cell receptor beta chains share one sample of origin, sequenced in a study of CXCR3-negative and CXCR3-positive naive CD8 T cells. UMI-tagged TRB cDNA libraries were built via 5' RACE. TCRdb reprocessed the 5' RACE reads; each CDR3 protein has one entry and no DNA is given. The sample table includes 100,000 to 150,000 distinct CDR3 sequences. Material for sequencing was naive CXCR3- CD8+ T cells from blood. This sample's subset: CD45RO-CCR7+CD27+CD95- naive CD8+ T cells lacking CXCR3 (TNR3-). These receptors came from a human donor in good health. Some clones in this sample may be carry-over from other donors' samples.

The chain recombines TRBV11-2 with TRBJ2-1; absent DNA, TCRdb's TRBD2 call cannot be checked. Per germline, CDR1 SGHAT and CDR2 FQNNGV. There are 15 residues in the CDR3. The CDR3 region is CASSLRGLAYNEQFF.

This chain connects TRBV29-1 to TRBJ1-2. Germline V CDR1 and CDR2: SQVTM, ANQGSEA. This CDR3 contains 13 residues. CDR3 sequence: CSVDPSTNYGYTF.

The CDR3 sequence is CAISAGDNPLSEETQYF. The V call is TRBV10-3, the J call TRBJ2-5; TCRdb reports TRBD1, a call that lacks DNA to check it against. This CDR3 has 17 residues. Germline CDR1 reads ENHRY; CDR2 reads SYGVKD.

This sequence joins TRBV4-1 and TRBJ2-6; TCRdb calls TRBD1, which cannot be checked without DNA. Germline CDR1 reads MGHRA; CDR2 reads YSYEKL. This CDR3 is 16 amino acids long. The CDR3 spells CASRATGGSGANVLTF.

CDR3 region: CASRTPGPFEKLFF. The J gene is TRBJ1-4, the V gene TRBV12-3 or TRBV12-4; TCRdb's D gene call, TRBD1, goes unchecked for lack of DNA. This CDR3 region has 14 residues.